Sequencing of this T cell receptor beta chain was carried out in a study of OX40 agonist ivuxolimab in advanced cancers. Study information: In this trial design, patients received ivuxolimab intravenously at 0.01 to 10 mg/kg every 2 weeks. Eligibility rules accepted prior anti-PD-1, anti-PD-L1 or anti-CTLA-4 therapy, and approximately 40% had some. Study-level points and caveats: Relative to CD4+, CD8+ T cells held more expanded clones on average.

Assay: immunoSEQ multiplex PCR; the TCRdb copy retains only in-frame clones and omits some. The sample shows about 21,000 clones, approximately 90% of them seen only once. With respect to this clone: What it recognizes is unknown.

Blood specimens came from baseline, cycle 4 day 1, and cycle 7 day 1. The trim removed 3 bases at V and 4 bases at J, leaving 4 bases unmatched. The CDR3 contains 16 residues. Germline CDR1 is SNHLY and CDR2 is FYNNEI. The chain is built from TRBV2 and TRBJ2-1; 12 nucleotides agree with TRBD2. This specimen consisted of CD4+ or CD8+ T cells sorted from blood, obtained in a trial of the OX40 agonist ivuxolimab. The receptor comes from an adult with an advanced solid tumor such as melanoma, head and neck, liver or kidney cancer. This CDR3 reads CASSDPSGGVYNEQFF. In DNA, the CDR3 is TGTGCCAGCAGTGACCCTAGCGGGGGGGTGTACAATGAGCAGTTCTTC.